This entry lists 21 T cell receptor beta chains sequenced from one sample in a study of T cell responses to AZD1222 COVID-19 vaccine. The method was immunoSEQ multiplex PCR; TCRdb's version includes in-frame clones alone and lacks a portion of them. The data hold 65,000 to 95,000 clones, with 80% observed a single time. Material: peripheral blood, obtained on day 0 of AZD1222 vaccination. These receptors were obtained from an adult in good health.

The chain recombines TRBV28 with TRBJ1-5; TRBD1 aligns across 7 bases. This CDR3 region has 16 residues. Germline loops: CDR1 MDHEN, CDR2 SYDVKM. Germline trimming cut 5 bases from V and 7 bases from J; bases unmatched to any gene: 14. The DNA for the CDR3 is TGTGCCAGCAGTACTTTAGGGGGAGGGGGCAGGCAGCCCCAGCATTTT. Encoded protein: CASSTLGGGGRQPQHF.

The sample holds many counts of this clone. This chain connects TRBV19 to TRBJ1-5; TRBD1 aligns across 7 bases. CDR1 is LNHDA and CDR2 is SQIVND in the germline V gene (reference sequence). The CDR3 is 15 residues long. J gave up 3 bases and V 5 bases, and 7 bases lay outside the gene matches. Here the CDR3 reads CASSFVRGSNQPQHF. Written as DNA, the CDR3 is TGTGCCAGTAGTTTTGTCAGGGGGTCCAATCAGCCCCAGCATTTT.

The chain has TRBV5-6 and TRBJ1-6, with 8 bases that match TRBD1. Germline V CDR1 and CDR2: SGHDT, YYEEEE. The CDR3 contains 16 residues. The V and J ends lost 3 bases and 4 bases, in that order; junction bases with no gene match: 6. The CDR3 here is CASSSDRGPYNSPLHF. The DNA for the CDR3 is TGTGCCAGCAGCTCTGACAGGGGCCCTTATAATTCACCCCTCCACTTT.

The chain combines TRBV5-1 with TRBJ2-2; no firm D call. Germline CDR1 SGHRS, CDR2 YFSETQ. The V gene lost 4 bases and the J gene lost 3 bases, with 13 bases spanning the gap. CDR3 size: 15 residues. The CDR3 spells CASSPITQDTGELFF. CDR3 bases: TGCGCCAGCAGCCCGATCACGCAAGACACCGGGGAGCTGTTTTTT.

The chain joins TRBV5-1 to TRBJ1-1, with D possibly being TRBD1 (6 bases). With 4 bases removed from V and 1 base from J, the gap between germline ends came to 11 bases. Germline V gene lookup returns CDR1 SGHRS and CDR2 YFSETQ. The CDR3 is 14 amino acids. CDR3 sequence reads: CASSTMDRNTEAFF. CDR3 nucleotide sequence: TGCGCCAGCAGCACGATGGACAGGAACACTGAAGCTTTCTTT. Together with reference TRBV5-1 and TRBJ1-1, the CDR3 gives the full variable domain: KAGVTQTPRYLIKTRGQQVTLSCSPISGHRSVSWYQQTPGQGLQFLFEYFSETQRNKGNFPGRFSGRQFSNSRSEMNVSTLELGDSALYLCASSTMDRNTEAFFGQGTRLTVV.

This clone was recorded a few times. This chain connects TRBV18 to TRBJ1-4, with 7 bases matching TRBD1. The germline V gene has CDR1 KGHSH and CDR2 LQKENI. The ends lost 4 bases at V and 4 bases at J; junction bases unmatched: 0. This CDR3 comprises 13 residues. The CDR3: CASSRDSNEKLFF. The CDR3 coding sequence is TGTGCCAGCTCACGGGACAGTAATGAAAAACTGTTTTTT.

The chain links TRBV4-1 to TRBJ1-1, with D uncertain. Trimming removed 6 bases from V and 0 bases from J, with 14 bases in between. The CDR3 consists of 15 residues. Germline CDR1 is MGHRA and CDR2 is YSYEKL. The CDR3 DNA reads TGCGCCAGCAGTTCGGGGATGGGCATGAACACTGAAGCTTTCTTT. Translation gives CASSSGMGMNTEAFF.

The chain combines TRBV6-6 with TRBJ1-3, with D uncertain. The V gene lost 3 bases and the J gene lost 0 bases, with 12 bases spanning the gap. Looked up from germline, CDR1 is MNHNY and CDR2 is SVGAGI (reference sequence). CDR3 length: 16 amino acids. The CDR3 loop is CASSYGNELSGNTIYF. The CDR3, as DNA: TGTGCCAGCAGTTATGGGAACGAGCTCTCTGGAAACACCATATATTTT.

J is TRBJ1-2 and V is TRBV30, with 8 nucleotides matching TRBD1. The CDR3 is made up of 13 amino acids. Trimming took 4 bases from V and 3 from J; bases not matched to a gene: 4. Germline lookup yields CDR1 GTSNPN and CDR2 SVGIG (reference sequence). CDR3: CAWNIQGDYGYTF. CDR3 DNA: TGTGCCTGGAACATACAGGGGGACTATGGCTACACCTTC.

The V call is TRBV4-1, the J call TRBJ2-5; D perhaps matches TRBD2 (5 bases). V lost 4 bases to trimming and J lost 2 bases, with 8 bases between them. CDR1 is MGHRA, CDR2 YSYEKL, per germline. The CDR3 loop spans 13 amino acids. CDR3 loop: CASSLTRQETQYF. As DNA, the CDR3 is TGCGCCAGCAGCCTAACTAGGCAAGAGACCCAGTACTTC.

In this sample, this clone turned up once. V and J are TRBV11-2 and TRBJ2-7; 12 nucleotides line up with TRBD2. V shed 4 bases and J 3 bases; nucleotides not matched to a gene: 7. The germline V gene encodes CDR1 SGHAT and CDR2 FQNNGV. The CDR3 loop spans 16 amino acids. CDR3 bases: TGTGCCAGCAGCTCTATCTCGACTAGCGGGAGCTACGAGCAGTACTTC. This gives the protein CASSSISTSGSYEQYF.

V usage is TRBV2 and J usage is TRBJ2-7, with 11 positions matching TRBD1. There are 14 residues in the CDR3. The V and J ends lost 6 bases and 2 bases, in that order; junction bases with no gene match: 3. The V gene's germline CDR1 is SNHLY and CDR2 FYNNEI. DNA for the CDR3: TGTGCCAGCAGCTGGACAGGGGGCACCTACGAGCAGTACTTC. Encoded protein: CASSWTGGTYEQYF.

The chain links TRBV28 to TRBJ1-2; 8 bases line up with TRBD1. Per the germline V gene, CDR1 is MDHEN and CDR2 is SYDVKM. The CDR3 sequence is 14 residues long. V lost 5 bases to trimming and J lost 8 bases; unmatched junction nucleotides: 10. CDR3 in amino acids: CASSTNRGSEGYTF. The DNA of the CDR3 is TGTGCCAGCAGTACCAACAGGGGGTCGGAGGGCTACACCTTC.

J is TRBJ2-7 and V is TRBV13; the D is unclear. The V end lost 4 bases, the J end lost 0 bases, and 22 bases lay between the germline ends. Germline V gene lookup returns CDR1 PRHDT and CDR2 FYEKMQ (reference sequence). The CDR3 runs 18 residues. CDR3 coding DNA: TGTGCCAGCAGCTCCCGCCCCCTGTTGGGGAACCCCTCCTACGAGCAGTACTTC. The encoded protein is CASSSRPLLGNPSYEQYF. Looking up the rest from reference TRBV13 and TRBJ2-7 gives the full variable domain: AAGVIQSPRHLIKEKRETATLKCYPIPRHDTVYWYQQGPGQDPQFLISFYEKMQSDKGSIPDRFSAQQFSDYHSELNMSSLELGDSALYFCASSSRPLLGNPSYEQYFGPGTRLTVT.

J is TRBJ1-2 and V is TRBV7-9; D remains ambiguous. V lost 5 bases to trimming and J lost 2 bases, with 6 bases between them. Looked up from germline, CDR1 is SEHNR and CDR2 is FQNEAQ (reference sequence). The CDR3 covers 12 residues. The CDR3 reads CASSLTNYGYTF. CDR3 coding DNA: TGTGCCAGCAGCCTCACAAACTATGGCTACACCTTC.

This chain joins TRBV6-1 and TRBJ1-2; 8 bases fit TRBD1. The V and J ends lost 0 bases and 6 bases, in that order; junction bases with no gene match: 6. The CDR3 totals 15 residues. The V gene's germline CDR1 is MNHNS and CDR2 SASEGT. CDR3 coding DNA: TGTGCCAGCAGTGAAGCGGCAGGGGGCTACGATGGCTACACCTTC. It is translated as CASSEAAGGYDGYTF.

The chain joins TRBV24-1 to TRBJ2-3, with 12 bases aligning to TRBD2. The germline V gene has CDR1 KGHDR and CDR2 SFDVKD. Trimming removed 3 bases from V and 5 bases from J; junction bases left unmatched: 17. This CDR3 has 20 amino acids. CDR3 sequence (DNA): TGTGCCACCAGTGATCCGCGGGGGCTAGCGGGGGGGACGGCCGGAGATACGCAGTATTTT. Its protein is CATSDPRGLAGGTAGDTQYF.

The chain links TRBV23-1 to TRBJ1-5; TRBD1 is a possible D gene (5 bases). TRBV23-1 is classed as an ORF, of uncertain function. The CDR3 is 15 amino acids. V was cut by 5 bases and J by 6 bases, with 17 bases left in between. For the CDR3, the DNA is TGCGCCAGCAGTATATGGGGGGGGGATACTCAGCCCCAGCATTTT. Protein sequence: CASSIWGGDTQPQHF.

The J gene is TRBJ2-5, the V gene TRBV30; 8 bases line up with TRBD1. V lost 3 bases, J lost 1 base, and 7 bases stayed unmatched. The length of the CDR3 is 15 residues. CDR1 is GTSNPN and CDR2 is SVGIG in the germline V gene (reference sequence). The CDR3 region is CAWSGKGQGQETQYF. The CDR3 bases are TGTGCCTGGAGCGGAAAAGGACAGGGCCAAGAGACCCAGTACTTC.

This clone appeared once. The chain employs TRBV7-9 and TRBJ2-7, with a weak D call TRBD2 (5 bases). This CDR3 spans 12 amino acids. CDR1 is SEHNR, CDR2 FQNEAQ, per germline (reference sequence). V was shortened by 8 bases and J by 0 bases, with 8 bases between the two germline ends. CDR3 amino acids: CASGRDSYEQYF. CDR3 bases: TGTGCCAGCGGACGGGACTCCTACGAGCAGTACTTC.

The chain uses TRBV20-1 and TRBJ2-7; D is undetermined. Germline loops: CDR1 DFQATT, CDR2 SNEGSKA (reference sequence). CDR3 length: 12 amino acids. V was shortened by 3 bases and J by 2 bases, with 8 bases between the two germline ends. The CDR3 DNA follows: TGCAGTGCTAGTGAATATACCTACGAGCAGTACTTC. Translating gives CSASEYTYEQYF.